Listed here are 28 T cell receptor beta chains from one sample, sequenced in a study of tumor and adjacent non-tumor tissue in lung cancer. No cell sorting was done before RNA was extracted from the tissue. A modified ARM-PCR protocol with three rounds of nested PCR amplified TCRbeta. TCRdb re-analysed the multiplex PCR reads in MiXCR, keeping a single row per CDR3 protein. The sample consists of over 85,000 distinct CDR3 sequences, approximately 84% of them appearing once. Material for sequencing was lung tumor tissue. All receptors derive from a man between 65 and 79 years old with non-small cell lung cancer.

About this clonotype: This may be a read error: a much more frequent sequence differs by one nucleotide. CDR3 protein: CANSPGANYGYTF. CDR3 sequence (DNA): TGTGCCAACAGTCCGGGGGCTAACTATGGCTACACCTTC. This rearrangement joins TRBV28 to TRBJ1-2; the D gene is possibly TRBD1 (5 bases). CDR1 is MDHEN and CDR2 is SYDVKM in the germline V gene. The CDR3 runs to 13 residues.

This clonotype was counted many times. The CDR3 DNA sequence: TGTGCCAGCAGCTTAGGGGTTAGCGGGGTACAAGAGACCCAGTACTTC. It specifies CASSLGVSGVQETQYF. The J gene is TRBJ2-5, the V gene TRBV11-2; the match to TRBD2 covers 8 bases. J was trimmed by 2 bases and V by 1 base; bases with no gene match: 6. Germline values: CDR1 SGHAT, CDR2 FQNNGV. The CDR3 consists of 16 residues.

The chain recombines TRBV11-2 with TRBJ2-2; D tentatively fits TRBD1 or TRBD2 (5 bases each). Looked up from germline, CDR1 is SGHAT and CDR2 is FQNNGV. The V and J ends lost 5 bases and 0 bases respectively, with 13 bases between them. The CDR3 is 16 amino acids. The CDR3 sequence is CASSHPRDANTGELFF. The DNA of the CDR3 is TGTGCCAGCAGCCATCCCCGGGACGCGAACACCGGGGAGCTGTTTTTT.

V usage is TRBV11-2 and J usage is TRBJ2-7, with TRBD1 as a possible D gene (6 bases). Germline CDR1 SGHAT, CDR2 FQNNGV. The V gene lost 9 bases and the J gene lost 5 bases, with 26 bases spanning the gap. This CDR3 is built from 16 residues. CDR3 loop: CASSPPAGTPTHEQYF. The CDR3 nucleotides are TGTGCCAGTAGCCCCCCCGCCGGGACACCAACTCACGAGCAGTACTTC.

This clonotype has a single count. The junction departs from germline at one end; a sequencing error may be responsible. This chain connects TRBV4-1 to TRBJ1-4; D not resolved. The CDR3 covers 16 residues. In germline, CDR1 is MGHRA, CDR2 YSYEKL. CDR3 DNA: TGCGCCAGCAGCCAAGCCCCCTCGTGGGATAATGAAAAACTGCTTTTT. Its translation: CASSQAPSWDNEKLLF.

Details on this clonotype: The junction departs from the called germline gene at one end, perhaps through a read error. This chain joins TRBV29-1 and TRBJ1-2, with a tentative D call TRBD1 (6 bases). CDR1 SQVTM and CDR2 ANQGSEA come from the germline V gene. The CDR3 totals 13 residues. CDR3 sequence reads: CRVLLTGAYGYTF. CDR3 nucleotides: TGCCGCGTTCTCCTGACAGGAGCCTATGGCTACACTTTC.

This clonotype was picked up one time. Because it lacks the conserved phenylalanine or tryptophan at the end, this CDR3 is likely a read error. It is unclear where the CDR3 begins or ends on the DNA, so no DNA is shown, and the CDR3 is as TCRdb lists it. V and J are TRBV29-1 and TRBJ1-2. Germline loops: CDR1 SQVTM, CDR2 ANQGSEA. The CDR3 contains 12 residues when both ends are counted. CDR3 protein: CSVGDRSYGYAL.

Note on this clonotype: Just one base apart from a much larger clone, this may be a read error. This sequence joins TRBV28 and TRBJ2-7; D remains ambiguous. CDR1 MDHEN and CDR2 SYDVKM come from the germline V gene. The CDR3 is 16 amino acids. The CDR3: CACSLPRSQSSYEQYF. CDR3 nucleotide sequence: TGTGCCTGCAGTCTCCCCCGTTCCCAATCCTCCTACGAGCAGTACTTC. The complete variable domain, with remaining parts taken from reference TRBV28 and TRBJ2-7, reads DVKVTQSSRYLVKRTGEKVFLECVQDMDHENMFWYRQDPGLGLRLIYFSYDVKMKEKGDIPEGYSVSREKKERFSLILESASTNQTSMYLCACSLPRSQSSYEQYFGPGTRLTVT.

On this clonotype: The germline gene is not matched at one end of the junction; a read error may be the cause. The rearrangement links TRBV7-9 to TRBJ2-3, with D perhaps matching TRBD2 (6 bases). This CDR3 region has 12 residues. Germline CDR1 reads SEHNR; CDR2 reads FQNEAQ (reference sequence). The CDR3 protein is CASSGDTDTQYF. CDR3 in DNA: TGTGCCAGCTCGGGGGATACAGATACGCAGTATTTC.

The genes are TRBV28 and TRBJ1-3, with 7 bases lining up with TRBD1. The CDR3 spans 17 residues. CDR1 is MDHEN, CDR2 SYDVKM, per germline. The CDR3 sequence: CANSSMTGSRSGNTIYF. The DNA for the CDR3 is TGTGCTAACAGTTCCATGACAGGGTCGAGGTCTGGAAACACCATATATTTT. Full variable domain (remainder filled in from reference TRBV28 and TRBJ1-3): DVKVTQSSRYLVKRTGEKVFLECVQDMDHENMFWYRQDPGLGLRLIYFSYDVKMKEKGDIPEGYSVSREKKERFSLILESASTNQTSMYLCANSSMTGSRSGNTIYFGEGSWLTVV.

Turning to this clonotype: A junction end diverges from the germline sequence, so it may reflect a read error. The J gene is TRBJ2-7, the V gene TRBV4-2, with 7 bases that match TRBD2. The germline V gene encodes CDR1 LGHNA and CDR2 YNFKEQ. This CDR3 is 14 amino acids long. CDR3 loop: CVSSRVGGPHEHYF. In nucleotides, the CDR3 is TGTGTCAGCAGCCGAGTGGGAGGGCCCCACGAGCACTACTTC.

This clonotype has only a few counts. The CDR3 end shows no conserved phenylalanine or tryptophan, and so a read error is likely. The CDR3 nucleotides are TGCGTCAGCAGCTCATACGGGACAGGGGACGGCTACACCATC. As protein: CVSSSYGTGDGYTI. The chain has TRBV5-1 and TRBJ1-2; TRBD1 matches 10 bases. Germline values: CDR1 SGHRS, CDR2 YFSETQ. The CDR3 is 14 residues long.

Worth noting for this clonotype: Its ends do not fully match the called genes, so a read error is possible. The chain links TRBV11-2 to TRBJ1-1; D might be TRBD1 (6 bases). The CDR3 sequence is 14 residues long. Germline V CDR1 and CDR2: SGHAT, FQNNGV. CDR3 in DNA: TGTGCCAGAAGCTTCGGCGGGGGCCGGACTGAAGTTCTCTTT. This sequence encodes CARSFGGGRTEVLF. The full variable domain, its missing parts supplied by reference TRBV11-2 and TRBJ1-1, is EAGVAQSPRYKIIEKRQSVAFWCNPISGHATLYWYQQILGQGPKLLIQFQNNGVVDDSQLPKDRFSAERLKGVDSTLKIQPAKLEDSAVYLCARSFGGGRTEVLFGQGTRLTVV.

About this clonotype: Mismatch with germline at one junction end may stem from a read error. V usage is TRBV29-1 and J usage is TRBJ1-1; the D is unclear. From germline, CDR1 is SQVTM and CDR2 ANQGSEA. The CDR3 extends over 12 amino acids. The CDR3 spells CRVDAQATETFF. The CDR3 bases are TGCAGGGTTGATGCCCAGGCCACTGAAACTTTCTTT.

This clonotype has at least ten counts. This chain joins TRBV7-8 and TRBJ2-7, with 9 bases fitting TRBD2. CDR1 SGHVS and CDR2 FQNEAQ come from the germline V gene. V shed 3 bases, J shed 3 bases, and the junction held 9 bases outside the gene matches. This CDR3 is 16 amino acids long. This CDR3 is CASSLNLAGAFYEQYF. The CDR3 DNA is TGTGCCAGCAGCTTGAATTTAGCGGGGGCCTTCTACGAGCAGTACTTC.

In the case of this clonotype: A read error may account for a junction end that differs from germline. The rearrangement uses TRBV29-1 and TRBJ1-2; D remains ambiguous. Looked up from germline, CDR1 is SQVTM and CDR2 is ANQGSEA. The CDR3 contains 8 residues. The DNA for the CDR3 is TGCAGCATAACGGACGGTTTTTTC. It is translated as CSITDGFF.

This clonotype came up many times. The chain combines TRBV11-2 with TRBJ2-1; D possibly matches TRBD1 or TRBD2 (5 bases each). Germline CDR1 is SGHAT and CDR2 is FQNNGV. The CDR3 has 16 amino acids. The germline V and J ends were trimmed by 1 base and 4 bases, with 14 bases remaining between them. CDR3 in amino acids: CASSLGGRDGYNEQFF. Here the CDR3 DNA reads TGTGCCAGCAGCTTAGGGGGTAGGGACGGGTACAATGAGCAGTTCTTC.

This sequence joins TRBV28 and TRBJ1-6; D is uncertain. Germline CDR1 is MDHEN and CDR2 is SYDVKM. The CDR3 has 12 amino acids. V lost 6 bases, J lost 14 bases, and 14 bases lay in between. The CDR3 reads CASRMPYAALHF. As DNA, the CDR3 is TGTGCCAGCAGGATGCCTTACGCAGCCCTCCACTTT.

Worth noting for this clonotype: A read error may explain this, as a much larger clone is one base away. The chain links TRBV20-1 to TRBJ1-6; D unclear. Germline lookup yields CDR1 DFQATT and CDR2 SNEGSKA (reference sequence). The CDR3 is made up of 16 amino acids. Trimming shortened V by 1 base and J by 1 base, and 11 bases separated the two germline ends. The CDR3 loop reads CSARATGRSYNSPLHF. CDR3 sequence (DNA): TGCAGTGCTAGAGCTACGGGGAGATCCTATAATTCACCCCTCCACTTT.

Concerning this clonotype: A read error may produce the germline difference seen at one junction end. The J gene is TRBJ2-3, the V gene TRBV11-3; 12 positions agree with TRBD2. The CDR3 loop spans 17 amino acids. Germline CDR1 SGHNT, CDR2 YENEEA. Here the CDR3 DNA reads TGTACCAGCAGTCAAGGACTAGCGGGGTCGGGATTAGATACGCAGTATTTT. Translation: CTSSQGLAGSGLDTQYF.

This clonotype was seen only a few times. This may be a read error: a much more frequent sequence differs by one nucleotide. CDR3 protein: CNARFIGQGQNSPLHF. CDR3 in DNA: TGCAATGCTAGATTTATCGGGCAGGGCCAAAATTCACCCCTCCACTTT. The chain couples TRBV20-1 to TRBJ1-6, with D possibly matching TRBD1 (5 bases). The germline CDR1 and CDR2 sequences are DFQATT and SNEGSKA (reference sequence). The CDR3 spans 16 residues.

This clonotype showed up many times. This chain connects TRBV6-6 to TRBJ1-5; D perhaps matches TRBD1 (5 bases). Germline values: CDR1 MNHNY, CDR2 SVGAGI (reference sequence). Between the trimmed V and J ends, which lost 0 bases and 0 bases, there was a span of 6 bases. CDR3 length: 15 amino acids. CDR3 in amino acids: CASSYSGVSNQPQHF. For the CDR3, the DNA is TGTGCCAGCAGTTACTCAGGGGTTAGCAATCAGCCCCAGCATTTT.

Points on this clonotype: This sequence may be a read error, since a much larger clone differs from it by one base. The CDR3 coding sequence is TGCAGTGCCAAACGTTGGGAAGTTTTGAGCAGCAACGAGCAGTACTTC. Protein sequence: CSAKRWEVLSSNEQYF. J is TRBJ2-7 and V is TRBV20-1, with D unclear. The CDR3 spans 16 residues. CDR1 and CDR2 (germline): DFQATT, SNEGSKA (reference sequence). Trimming pared 6 bases from V and 5 bases from J, leaving 26 bases between.

This clonotype is a singleton in its sample. No conserved phenylalanine or tryptophan is present at the end of the CDR3, so a read error is the likely explanation. The V gene is TRBV28, the J gene TRBJ2-5; 7 positions match TRBD2. Germline loops: CDR1 MDHEN, CDR2 SYDVKM. There are 14 residues in the CDR3. The CDR3 region is CACSNQGRGETQYI. The DNA for the CDR3 is TGTGCCTGCAGTAATCAAGGGAGGGGTGAGACCCAGTACATC.

The CDR3 DNA sequence: TGTGCCAGCAACGGGACAGGGAATGGCAATCAGCCCCAGCATTTT. It translates to CASNGTGNGNQPQHF. This chain uses TRBV7-8 with TRBJ1-5, with 9 bases matching TRBD1. Germline values: CDR1 SGHVS, CDR2 FQNEAQ. CDR3 length: 15 residues. The trim removed 7 bases at V and 2 bases at J, leaving 6 bases unmatched.

To note about this clonotype: The junction departs from germline at one end; a sequencing error may be responsible. The chain combines TRBV4-1 with TRBJ2-5, with 7 bases lining up with TRBD1. The CDR3 consists of 14 residues. Germline V gives CDR1 MGHRA, CDR2 YSYEKL. The CDR3, as DNA: TGCGCCAGTAGTCAACAGAGGGGGCAAGAGACCCTGTACTTC. Its translation: CASSQQRGQETLYF.

The table lists this clonotype with a few counts. A much larger clone is a single base away; this may be a read error. The V and J genes are TRBV7-9 and TRBJ2-3; D not resolved. Germline CDR1 reads SEHNR; CDR2 reads FQNEAQ (reference sequence). The CDR3 loop spans 11 amino acids. V was clipped by 11 bases and J by 6 bases, with 12 bases between them. The CDR3 region is CAGPGADTQYF. CDR3 coding DNA: TGTGCCGGTCCCGGCGCGGATACGCAGTATTTT.

V usage is TRBV29-1 and J usage is TRBJ2-5; D may be TRBD1 (6 bases). Germline loops: CDR1 SQVTM, CDR2 ANQGSEA. CDR3 length equals 13 residues. The DNA for the CDR3 is TGCAGGTTGGCCGACAGGTCCCAAGAGACCCAGTACTTC. Its protein is CRLADRSQETQYF.